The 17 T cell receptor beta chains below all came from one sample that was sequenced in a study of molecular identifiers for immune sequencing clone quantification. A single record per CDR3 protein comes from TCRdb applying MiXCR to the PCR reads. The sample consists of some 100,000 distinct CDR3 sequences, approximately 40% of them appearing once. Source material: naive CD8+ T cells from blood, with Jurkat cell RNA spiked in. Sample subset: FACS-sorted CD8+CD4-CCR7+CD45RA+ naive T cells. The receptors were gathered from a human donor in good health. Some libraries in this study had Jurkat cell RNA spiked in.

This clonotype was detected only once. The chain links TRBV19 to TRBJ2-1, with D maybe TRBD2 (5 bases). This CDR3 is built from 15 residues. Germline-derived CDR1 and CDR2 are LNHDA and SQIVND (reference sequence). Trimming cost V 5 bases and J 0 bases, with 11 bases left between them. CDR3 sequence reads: CASSAAESSYNEQFF. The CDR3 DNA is TGTGCCAGTAGTGCAGCGGAAAGCTCCTACAATGAGCAGTTCTTC.

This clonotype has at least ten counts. CDR3 bases: TGTGCCAGCAGCTTAACCCTCCAAGAGACCCAGTACTTC. Protein sequence: CASSLTLQETQYF. The genes are TRBV11-2 and TRBJ2-5; no reliable D call. This CDR3 comprises 13 residues. Trimming left V 2 bases short and J 1 base short, with 5 bases between. Germline values: CDR1 SGHAT, CDR2 FQNNGV. Full variable domain (missing parts from reference TRBV11-2 and TRBJ2-5): EAGVAQSPRYKIIEKRQSVAFWCNPISGHATLYWYQQILGQGPKLLIQFQNNGVVDDSQLPKDRFSAERLKGVDSTLKIQPAKLEDSAVYLCASSLTLQETQYFGPGTRLLVL.

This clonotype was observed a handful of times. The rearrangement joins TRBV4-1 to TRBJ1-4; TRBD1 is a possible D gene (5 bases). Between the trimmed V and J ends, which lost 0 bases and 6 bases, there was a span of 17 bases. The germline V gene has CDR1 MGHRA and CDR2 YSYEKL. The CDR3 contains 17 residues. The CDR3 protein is CASSQESVGRVYEKLFF. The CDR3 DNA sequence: TGCGCCAGCAGCCAAGAAAGTGTGGGCAGGGTTTATGAAAAACTGTTTTTT.

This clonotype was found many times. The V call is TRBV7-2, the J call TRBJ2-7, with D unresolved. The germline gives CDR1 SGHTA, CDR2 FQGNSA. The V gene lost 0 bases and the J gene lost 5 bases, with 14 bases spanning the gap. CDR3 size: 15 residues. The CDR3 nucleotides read TGTGCCAGCAGCTTAGCGCTCAGGCCCCGGAACGAGCAGTACTTC. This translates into CASSLALRPRNEQYF.

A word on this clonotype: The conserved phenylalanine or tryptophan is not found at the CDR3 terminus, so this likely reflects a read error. CDR3 region: CASSFKGAGANVLTY. The CDR3 nucleotides are TGTGCCAGCAGCTTCAAGGGAGCTGGGGCCAACGTCCTGACTTAC. The chain employs TRBV7-8 and TRBJ2-6, with D maybe TRBD2 (5 bases). The V gene's germline CDR1 is SGHVS and CDR2 FQNEAQ. This CDR3 has 15 residues. The V end lost 3 bases, the J end lost 2 bases, and 8 bases lay between the germline ends.

CDR3 loop: CAEARAGTDTQYF. The CDR3 DNA reads as TGTGCAGAAGCACGGGCGGGGACAGATACGCAGTATTTT. The chain joins TRBV19 to TRBJ2-3; a possible D gene is TRBD2 (6 bases). Germline V gene data show CDR1 as LNHDA and CDR2 as SQIVND (reference sequence). The CDR3 extends over 13 amino acids.

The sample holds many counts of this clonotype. CDR3 loop: CAIPAAVPGELFF. CDR3 bases: TGTGCCATCCCGGCCGCGGTGCCCGGGGAGCTGTTTTTT. This chain links TRBV12-3 or TRBV12-4 with TRBJ2-2; D is unclear. The CDR3 contains 13 residues. The V end lost 10 bases, the J end lost 6 bases, and 15 bases lay between the germline ends.

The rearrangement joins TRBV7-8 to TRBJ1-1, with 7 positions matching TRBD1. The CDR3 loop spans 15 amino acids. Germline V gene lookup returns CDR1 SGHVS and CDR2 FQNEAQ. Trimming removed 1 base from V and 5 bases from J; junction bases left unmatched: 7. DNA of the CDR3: TGTGCCAGCAGCTTAGAAGGGGGCGGGGGGACTGAAGCTTTCTTT. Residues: CASSLEGGGGTEAFF.

CDR3 coding DNA: TGTGCCAGCAGCTATACAGGACAGGCGGATGAAGCTTTCTTT. Amino acid sequence: CASSYTGQADEAFF. The rearrangement links TRBV9 to TRBJ1-1; TRBD1 matches at 7 bases. The CDR3 covers 14 residues. V lost 4 bases and J lost 7; bases outside the gene matches: 10. Looked up from germline, CDR1 is SGDLS and CDR2 is YYNGEE.

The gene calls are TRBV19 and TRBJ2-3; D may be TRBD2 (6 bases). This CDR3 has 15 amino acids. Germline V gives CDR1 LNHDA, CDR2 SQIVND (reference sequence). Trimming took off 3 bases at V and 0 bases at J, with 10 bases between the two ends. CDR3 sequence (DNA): TGTGCCAGTAGTATTGGGACTTCTAGCACAGATACGCAGTATTTT. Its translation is CASSIGTSSTDTQYF.

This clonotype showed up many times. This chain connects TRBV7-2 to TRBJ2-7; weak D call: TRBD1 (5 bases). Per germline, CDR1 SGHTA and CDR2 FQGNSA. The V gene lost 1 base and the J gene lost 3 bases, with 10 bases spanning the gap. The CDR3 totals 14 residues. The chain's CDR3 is CASSLDVGVYEQYF. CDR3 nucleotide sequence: TGTGCCAGCAGCTTAGATGTAGGGGTCTACGAGCAGTACTTC.

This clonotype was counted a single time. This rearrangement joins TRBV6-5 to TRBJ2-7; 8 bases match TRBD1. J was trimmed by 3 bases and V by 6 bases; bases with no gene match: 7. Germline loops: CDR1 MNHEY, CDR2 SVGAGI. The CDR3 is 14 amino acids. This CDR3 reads CASRSGTGLYEQYF. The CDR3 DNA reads TGTGCCAGCAGATCCGGGACAGGTCTCTACGAGCAGTACTTC.

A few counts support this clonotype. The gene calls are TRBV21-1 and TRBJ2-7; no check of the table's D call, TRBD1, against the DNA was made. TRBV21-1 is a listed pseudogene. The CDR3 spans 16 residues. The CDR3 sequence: CASSNMTGRVSRGQYF. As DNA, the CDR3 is TGTGCCAGCAGCAATATGACGGGACGGGTATCCCGTGGACAGTACTTC.

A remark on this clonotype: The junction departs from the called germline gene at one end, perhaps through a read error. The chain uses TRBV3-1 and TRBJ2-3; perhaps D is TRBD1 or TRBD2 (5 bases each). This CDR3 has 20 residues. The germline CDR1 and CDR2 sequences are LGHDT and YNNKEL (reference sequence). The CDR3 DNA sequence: TGTGCCAGCAGCCAAGACTTCGGGGCGCAACGATCCCCAAGCACAGTTACGCAGTATTTT. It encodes CASSQDFGAQRSPSTVTQYF.

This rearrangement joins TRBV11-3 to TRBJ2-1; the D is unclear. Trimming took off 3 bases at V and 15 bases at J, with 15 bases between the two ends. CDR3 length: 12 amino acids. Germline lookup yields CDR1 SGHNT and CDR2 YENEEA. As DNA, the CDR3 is TGTGCCAGCAGCTTTCCGGGCCGAAGTCCGTTCTTC. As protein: CASSFPGRSPFF.

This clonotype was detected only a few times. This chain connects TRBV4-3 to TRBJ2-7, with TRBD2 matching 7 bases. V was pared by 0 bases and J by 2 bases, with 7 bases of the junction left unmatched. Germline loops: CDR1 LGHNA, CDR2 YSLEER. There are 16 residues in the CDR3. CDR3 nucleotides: TGCGCCAGCAGCCAAGATCCAAGCGGGACCACCTACGAGCAGTACTTC. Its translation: CASSQDPSGTTYEQYF.

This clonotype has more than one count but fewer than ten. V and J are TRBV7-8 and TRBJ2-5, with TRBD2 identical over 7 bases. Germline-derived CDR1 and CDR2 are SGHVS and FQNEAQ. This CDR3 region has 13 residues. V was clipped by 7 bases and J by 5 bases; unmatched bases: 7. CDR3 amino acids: CASTPTSRETQYF. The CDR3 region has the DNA TGTGCCAGCACCCCGACTAGCAGGGAGACCCAGTACTTC.